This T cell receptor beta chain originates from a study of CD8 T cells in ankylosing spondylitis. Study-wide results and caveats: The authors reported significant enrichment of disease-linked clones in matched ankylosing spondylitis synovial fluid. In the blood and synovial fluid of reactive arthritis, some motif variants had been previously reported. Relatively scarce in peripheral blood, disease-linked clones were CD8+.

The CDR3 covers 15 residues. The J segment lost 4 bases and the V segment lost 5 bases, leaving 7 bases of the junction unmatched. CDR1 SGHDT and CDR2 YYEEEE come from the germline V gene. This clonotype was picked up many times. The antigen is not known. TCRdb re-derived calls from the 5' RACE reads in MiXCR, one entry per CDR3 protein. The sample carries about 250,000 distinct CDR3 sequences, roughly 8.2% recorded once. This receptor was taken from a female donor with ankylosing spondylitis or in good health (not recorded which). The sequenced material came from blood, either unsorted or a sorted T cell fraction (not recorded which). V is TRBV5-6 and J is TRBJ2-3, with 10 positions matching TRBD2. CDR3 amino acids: CASRFGLAGADTQYF. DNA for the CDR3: TGTGCCAGCAGATTTGGGCTAGCGGGAGCAGATACGCAGTATTTT.